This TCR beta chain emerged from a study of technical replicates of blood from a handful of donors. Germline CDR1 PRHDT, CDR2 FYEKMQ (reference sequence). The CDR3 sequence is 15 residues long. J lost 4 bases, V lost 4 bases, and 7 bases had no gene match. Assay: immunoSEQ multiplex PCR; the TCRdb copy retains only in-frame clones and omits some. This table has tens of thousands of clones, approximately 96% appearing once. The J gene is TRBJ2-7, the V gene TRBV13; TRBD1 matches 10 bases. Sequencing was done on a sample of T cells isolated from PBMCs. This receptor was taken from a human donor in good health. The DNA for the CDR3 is TGTGCCAGCAGCTCCACGGGACAGGGGCCTTACGAGCAGTACTTC. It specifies CASSSTGQGPYEQYF. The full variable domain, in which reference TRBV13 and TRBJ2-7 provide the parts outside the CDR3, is AAGVIQSPRHLIKEKRETATLKCYPIPRHDTVYWYQQGPGQDPQFLISFYEKMQSDKGSIPDRFSAQQFSDYHSELNMSSLELGDSALYFCASSSTGQGPYEQYFGPGTRLTVT.